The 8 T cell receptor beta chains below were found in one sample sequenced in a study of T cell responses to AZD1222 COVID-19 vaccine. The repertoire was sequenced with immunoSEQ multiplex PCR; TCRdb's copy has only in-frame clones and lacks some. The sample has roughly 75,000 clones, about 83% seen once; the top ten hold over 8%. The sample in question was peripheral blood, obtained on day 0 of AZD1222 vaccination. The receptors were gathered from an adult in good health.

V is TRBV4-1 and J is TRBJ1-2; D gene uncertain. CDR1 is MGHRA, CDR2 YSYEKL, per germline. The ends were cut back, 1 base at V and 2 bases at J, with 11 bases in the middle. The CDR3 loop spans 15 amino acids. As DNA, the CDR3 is TGCGCCAGCAGCCAAGGAACGGATCTAAACTATGGCTACACCTTC. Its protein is CASSQGTDLNYGYTF.

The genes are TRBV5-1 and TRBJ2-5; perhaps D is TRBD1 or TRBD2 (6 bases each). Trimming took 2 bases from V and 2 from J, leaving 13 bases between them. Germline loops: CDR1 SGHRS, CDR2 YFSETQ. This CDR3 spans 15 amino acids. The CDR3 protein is CASSFQTGLQETQYF. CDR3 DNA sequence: TGCGCCAGCAGCTTCCAGACAGGACTACAAGAGACCCAGTACTTC.

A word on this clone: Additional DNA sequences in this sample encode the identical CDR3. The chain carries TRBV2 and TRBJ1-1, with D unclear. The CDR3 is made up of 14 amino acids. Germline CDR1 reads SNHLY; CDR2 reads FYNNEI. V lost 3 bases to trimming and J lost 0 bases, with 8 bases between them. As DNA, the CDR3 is TGTGCCAGCAGTGACGGCCGGATGAACACTGAAGCTTTCTTT. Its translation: CASSDGRMNTEAFF.

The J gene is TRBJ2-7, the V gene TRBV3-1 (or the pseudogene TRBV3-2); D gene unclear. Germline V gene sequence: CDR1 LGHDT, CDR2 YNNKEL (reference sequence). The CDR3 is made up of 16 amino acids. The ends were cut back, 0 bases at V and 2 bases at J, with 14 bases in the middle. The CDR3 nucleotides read TGTGCCAGCAGCCAAGAAAGGGTTTACGGCACCTACGAGCAGTACTTC. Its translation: CASSQERVYGTYEQYF.

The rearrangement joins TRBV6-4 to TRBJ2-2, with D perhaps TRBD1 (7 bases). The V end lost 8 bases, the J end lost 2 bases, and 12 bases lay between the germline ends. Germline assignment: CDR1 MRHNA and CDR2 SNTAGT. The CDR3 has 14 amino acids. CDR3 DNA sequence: TGTGCCAGCGGGAGGACAGGAAACACCGGGGAGCTGTTTTTT. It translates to CASGRTGNTGELFF.

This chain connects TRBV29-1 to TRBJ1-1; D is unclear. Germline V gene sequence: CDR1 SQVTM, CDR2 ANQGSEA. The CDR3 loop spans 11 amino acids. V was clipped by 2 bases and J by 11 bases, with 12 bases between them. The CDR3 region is CSVESGRGAFF. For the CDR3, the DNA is TGCAGCGTTGAAAGCGGGCGAGGGGCTTTCTTT.

The chain's CDR3 is CSVESPSVTGLNSNTEAFF. The DNA for the CDR3 is TGCAGCGTTGAATCCCCCAGTGTCACAGGGCTTAACTCGAACACTGAAGCTTTCTTT. The chain links TRBV29-1 to TRBJ1-1; tentatively, D is TRBD1 (6 bases). The V gene lost 2 bases and the J gene lost 1 base, with 26 bases spanning the gap. Germline-derived CDR1 and CDR2 are SQVTM and ANQGSEA. The CDR3 extends over 19 amino acids. The full variable domain, rest sourced from reference TRBV29-1 and TRBJ1-1, is SAVISQKPSRDICQRGTSLTIQCQVDSQVTMMFWYRQQPGQSLTLIATANQGSEATYESGFVIDKFPISRPNLTFSTLTVSNMSPEDSSIYLCSVESPSVTGLNSNTEAFFGQGTRLTVV.

The CDR3 bases are TGTGCCAGCAGTGAAAGGGCGGGCTACACCTTC. As protein: CASSERAGYTF. The chain links TRBV2 to TRBJ1-2, with D unclear. Germline-derived CDR1 and CDR2 are SNHLY and FYNNEI. The CDR3 is 11 residues long. The V end lost 2 bases, the J end lost 8 bases, and 6 bases lay between the germline ends.